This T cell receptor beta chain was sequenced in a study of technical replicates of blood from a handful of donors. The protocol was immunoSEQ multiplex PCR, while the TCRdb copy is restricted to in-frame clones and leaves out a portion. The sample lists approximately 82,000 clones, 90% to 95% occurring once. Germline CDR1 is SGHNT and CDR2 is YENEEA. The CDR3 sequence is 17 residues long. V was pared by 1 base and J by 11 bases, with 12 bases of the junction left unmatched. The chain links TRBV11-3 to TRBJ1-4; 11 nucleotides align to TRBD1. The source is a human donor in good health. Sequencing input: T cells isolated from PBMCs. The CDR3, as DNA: TGTGCCAGCAGCTTAGGACCTTGGGACAGGGGGTCTCGGAAACTGTTTTTT. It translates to CASSLGPWDRGSRKLFF.